The sequence of this TCR beta chain was determined in a study of cytomegalovirus exposure and HLA in healthy donors. This clone appeared once. Its antigen is not identified. Trimming removed 0 bases at V and 6 bases at J, with 12 bases between. The CDR3 sequence is 14 residues long. Germline V CDR1 and CDR2: SGHNT, YYREEE (reference sequence). General observations from the study: A few of the chains that were CMV-associated were confirmed in vitro to be specific for CMV antigens. When the data were analyzed later, several of the most significant clusters appeared to be linked to common viral pathogens. DRB1 showed the most TCR associations and HLA-C the fewest in a later analysis, as rates varied by HLA locus. Judged likely to be a sequencing artifact was a cluster of highly shared sequence variants.

A multiplex PCR was run with 60 Vbeta primers and 13 Jbeta primers. Data came from immunoSEQ multiplex PCR; TCRdb stores just in-frame clones and leaves some out. The data contain under 150,000 clones, roughly 80% of them singletons. This rearrangement joins TRBV5-4 to TRBJ1-1; TRBD1 is a possible D gene (5 bases). This TCR came from a woman aged 50 to 60 in good health and CMV-seropositive. The sequenced sample consisted of PBMCs. This chain's CDR3 is CASSLGGRTSEAFF. Here the CDR3 DNA reads TGTGCCAGCAGCTTGGGGGGCAGAACCTCTGAAGCTTTCTTT.